This T cell receptor beta chain appears in the sequencing data of a study of PD-1 blockade in classical Hodgkin lymphoma (dated by TCRdb to 2020 to 2021). The study in broad terms: Nivolumab dosing was 3 mg/kg intravenously every 2 weeks, continuing until either disease progression or unacceptable toxicity. The study used TCR beta sequencing and CyTOF to define a peripheral blood immune signature of response to PD-1 blockade in classical Hodgkin lymphoma.

Per the publication, the time point label means: cycle 4 day 1 (C4D1), after less than 7 weeks of nivolumab. Relapse after autologous stem cell transplantation had occurred in all trial patients, and cohorts A, B and C were distinguished by prior brentuximab vedotin exposure. The trial cohort comprised some 60 patients with relapsed/refractory classical Hodgkin lymphoma whose best overall responses were complete response, partial response or progressive disease. Single-agent nivolumab was administered to trial patients in the multi-cohort phase II CheckMate 205 trial. Best overall response was determined by an independent review committee according to the 2007 International Working Group response criteria. PBMCs from the trial were collected at three points: immediately before nivolumab initiation (C1D1), and during therapy at cycle 2 day 1 and cycle 4 day 1. After peripheral blood was drawn into 8 mL Vacutainer Cell Preparation Tubes, PBMCs were isolated by centrifugation and then cryopreserved.

General study outcomes and caveats: Baseline TCR diversity was reported to be lower in newly diagnosed patients than in healthy donors, and even lower in relapsed/refractory patients. CD4+ but not CD8+ TCR diversity rose significantly by C4D1 (p=0.0027 vs p=0.16), most apparent in complete responders (p=0.02). Only a single clinical trial cohort was studied, and what caused the repertoire differences, possibly disease activity or prior therapy, remained undefined. Lower diversity was seen in patients whose nivolumab began less than 1 year after ASCT, and these patients were left out of later analyses so that immune reconstitution would not confound the results. Trial patients achieving complete response had baseline diversity similar to newly diagnosed patients, whereas partial responders and progressors had significantly lower diversity.

CDR1 and CDR2 were assigned from the germline V gene as SNHLY and FYNNEI. V lost 6 bases and J lost 0 bases; the stretch between them is 20 bases long. The CDR3 contains 17 residues, cysteine and phenylalanine counted. The retained sequence is limited to the CDR3, 51 bases, with the frame set at the first base. Comment on this clone: Its antigen remains undetermined. Per-base qualities were not stored, and no clone one base away is much larger.

The Qiagen DNeasy kit was used to extract genomic DNA both from unsorted PBMCs and from the negatively selected CD4+ and CD8+ fractions. Using primers that anneal to V and J segments, immunoSEQ multiplex PCR amplified the TCR beta CDR3 regions. A synthetic immune receptor repertoire was used to minimize amplification bias, and any remaining bias was removed computationally after sequencing. As for the authors' bioinformatics: Custom Python scripts were used to quantify repertoire diversity as the Shannon entropy index. Unsorted, CD4+ and CD8+ repertoires were analyzed separately, except in combined analyses where CD4+ and CD8+ sequences were merged in silico. A clone was considered expanded if an increase in frequency of at least 2-fold after treatment relative to C1D1 was found, and a pseudocount of 0.5 was applied to clones undetected at baseline. Singleton clones were defined as clones with 0 or 1 copy at C1D1, and non-singleton clones were defined as clones with 2 or more copies. Clones expanded in unsorted samples were labelled as CD4+, CD8+ or unknown by matching protein sequences in sorted samples from the same patient. Wilcoxon tests on paired samples were used to test changes in diversity from C1D1 to C4D1. The source is immuneACCESS, and TCRdb retained only in-frame sequences with V and J called. Part of the clones is not carried over; for the studies checked, unresolved V genes explain less than half of this, and the remainder is unexplained. The V and J calls and clone size are taken from that table; D and trimming were inferred from the DNA. Here the sample has 90,000 or so clones; over 75% occur a single time. The leading ten clones occupy about a tenth of the sample.

Specimen: peripheral blood mononuclear cells (PBMCs), collected before the fourth cycle of nivolumab. The chain joins TRBV2 to TRBJ1-1; no D gene can be assigned with confidence. The origin of this receptor is a human donor with classical Hodgkin lymphoma. The DNA reads TGTGCCAGCAGCTACGAGAGAGTCAGTTCGGTGAACACTGAAGCTTTCTTT. It translates as CASSYERVSSVNTEAFF.